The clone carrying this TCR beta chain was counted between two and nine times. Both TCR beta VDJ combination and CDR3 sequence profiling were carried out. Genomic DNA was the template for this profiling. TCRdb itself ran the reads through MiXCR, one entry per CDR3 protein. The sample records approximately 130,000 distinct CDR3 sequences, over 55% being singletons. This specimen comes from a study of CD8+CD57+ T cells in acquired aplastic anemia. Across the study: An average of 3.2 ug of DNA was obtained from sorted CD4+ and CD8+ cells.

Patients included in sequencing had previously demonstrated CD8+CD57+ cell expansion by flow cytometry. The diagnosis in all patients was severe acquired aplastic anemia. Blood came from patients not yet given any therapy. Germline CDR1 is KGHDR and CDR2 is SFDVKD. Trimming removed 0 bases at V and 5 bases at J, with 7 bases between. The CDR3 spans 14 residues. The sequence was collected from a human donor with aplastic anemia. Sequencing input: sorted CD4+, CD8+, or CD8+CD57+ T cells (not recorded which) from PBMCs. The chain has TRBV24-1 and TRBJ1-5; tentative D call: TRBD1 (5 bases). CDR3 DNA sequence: TGTGCCACCAGTGATTTGGGGGGGGATCAGCCCCAGCATTTT. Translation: CATSDLGGDQPQHF.